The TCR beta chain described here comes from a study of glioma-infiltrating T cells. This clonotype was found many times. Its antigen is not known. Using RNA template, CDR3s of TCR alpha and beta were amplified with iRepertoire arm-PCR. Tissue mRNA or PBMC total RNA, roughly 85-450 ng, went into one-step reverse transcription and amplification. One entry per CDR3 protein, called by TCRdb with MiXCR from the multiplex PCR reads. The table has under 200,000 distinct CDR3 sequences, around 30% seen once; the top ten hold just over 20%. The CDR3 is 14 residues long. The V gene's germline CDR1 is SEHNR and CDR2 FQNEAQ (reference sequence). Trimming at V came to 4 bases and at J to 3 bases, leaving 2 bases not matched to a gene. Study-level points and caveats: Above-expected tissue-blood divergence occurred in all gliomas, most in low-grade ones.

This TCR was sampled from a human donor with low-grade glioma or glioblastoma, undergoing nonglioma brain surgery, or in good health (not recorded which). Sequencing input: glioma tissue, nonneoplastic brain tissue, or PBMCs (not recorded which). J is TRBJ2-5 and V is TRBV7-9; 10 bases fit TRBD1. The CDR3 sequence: CASSSGQGKETQYF. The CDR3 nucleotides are TGTGCCAGCAGCTCGGGACAGGGGAAAGAGACCCAGTACTTC.